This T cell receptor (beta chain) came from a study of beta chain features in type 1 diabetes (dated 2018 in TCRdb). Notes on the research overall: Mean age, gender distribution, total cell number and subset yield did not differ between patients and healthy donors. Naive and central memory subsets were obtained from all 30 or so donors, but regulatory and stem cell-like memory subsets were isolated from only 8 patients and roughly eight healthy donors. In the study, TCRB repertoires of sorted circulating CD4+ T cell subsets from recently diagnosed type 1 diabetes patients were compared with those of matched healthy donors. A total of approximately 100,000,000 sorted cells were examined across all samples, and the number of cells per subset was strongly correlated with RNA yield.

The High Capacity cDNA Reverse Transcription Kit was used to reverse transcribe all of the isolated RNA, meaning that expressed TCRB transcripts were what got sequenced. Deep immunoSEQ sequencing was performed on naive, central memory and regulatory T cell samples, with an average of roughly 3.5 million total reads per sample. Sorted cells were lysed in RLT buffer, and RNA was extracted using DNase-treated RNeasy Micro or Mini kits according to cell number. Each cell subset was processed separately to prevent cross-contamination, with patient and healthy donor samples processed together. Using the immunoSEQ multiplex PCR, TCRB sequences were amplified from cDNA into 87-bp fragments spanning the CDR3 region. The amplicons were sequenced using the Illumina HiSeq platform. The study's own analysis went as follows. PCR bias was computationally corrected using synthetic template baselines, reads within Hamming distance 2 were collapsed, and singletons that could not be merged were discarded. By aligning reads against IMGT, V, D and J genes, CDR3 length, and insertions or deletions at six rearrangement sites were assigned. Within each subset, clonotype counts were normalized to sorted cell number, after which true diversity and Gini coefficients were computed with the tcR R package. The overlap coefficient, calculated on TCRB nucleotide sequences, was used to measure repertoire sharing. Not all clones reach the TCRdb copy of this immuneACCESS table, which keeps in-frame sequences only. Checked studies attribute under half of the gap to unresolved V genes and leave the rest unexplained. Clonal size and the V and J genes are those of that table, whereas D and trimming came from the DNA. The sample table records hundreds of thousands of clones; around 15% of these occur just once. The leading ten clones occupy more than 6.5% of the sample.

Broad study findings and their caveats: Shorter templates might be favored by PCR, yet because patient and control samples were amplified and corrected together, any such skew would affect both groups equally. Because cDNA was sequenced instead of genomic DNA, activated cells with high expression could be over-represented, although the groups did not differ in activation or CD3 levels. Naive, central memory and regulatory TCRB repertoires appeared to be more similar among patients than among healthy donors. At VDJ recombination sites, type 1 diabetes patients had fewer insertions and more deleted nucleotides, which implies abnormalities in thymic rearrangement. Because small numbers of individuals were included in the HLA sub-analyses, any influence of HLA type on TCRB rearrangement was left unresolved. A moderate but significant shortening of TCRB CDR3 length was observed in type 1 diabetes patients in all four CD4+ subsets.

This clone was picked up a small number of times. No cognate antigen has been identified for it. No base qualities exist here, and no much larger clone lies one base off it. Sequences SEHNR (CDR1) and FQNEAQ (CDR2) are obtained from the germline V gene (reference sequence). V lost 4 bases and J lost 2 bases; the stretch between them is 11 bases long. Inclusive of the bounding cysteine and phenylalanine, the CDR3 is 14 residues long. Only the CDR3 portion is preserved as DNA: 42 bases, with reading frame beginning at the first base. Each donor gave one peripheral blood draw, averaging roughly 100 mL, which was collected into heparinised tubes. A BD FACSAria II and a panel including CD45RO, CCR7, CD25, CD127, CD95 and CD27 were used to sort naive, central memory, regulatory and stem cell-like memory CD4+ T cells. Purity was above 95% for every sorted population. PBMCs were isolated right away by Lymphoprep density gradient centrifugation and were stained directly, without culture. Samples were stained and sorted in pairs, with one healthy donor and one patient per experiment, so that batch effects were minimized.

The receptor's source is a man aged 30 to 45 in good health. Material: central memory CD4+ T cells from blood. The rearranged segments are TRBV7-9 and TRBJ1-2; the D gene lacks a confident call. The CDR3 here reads CASSSRTENYGYTF. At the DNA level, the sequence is TGTGCCAGCAGCTCCCGGACGGAAAACTATGGCTACACCTTC.